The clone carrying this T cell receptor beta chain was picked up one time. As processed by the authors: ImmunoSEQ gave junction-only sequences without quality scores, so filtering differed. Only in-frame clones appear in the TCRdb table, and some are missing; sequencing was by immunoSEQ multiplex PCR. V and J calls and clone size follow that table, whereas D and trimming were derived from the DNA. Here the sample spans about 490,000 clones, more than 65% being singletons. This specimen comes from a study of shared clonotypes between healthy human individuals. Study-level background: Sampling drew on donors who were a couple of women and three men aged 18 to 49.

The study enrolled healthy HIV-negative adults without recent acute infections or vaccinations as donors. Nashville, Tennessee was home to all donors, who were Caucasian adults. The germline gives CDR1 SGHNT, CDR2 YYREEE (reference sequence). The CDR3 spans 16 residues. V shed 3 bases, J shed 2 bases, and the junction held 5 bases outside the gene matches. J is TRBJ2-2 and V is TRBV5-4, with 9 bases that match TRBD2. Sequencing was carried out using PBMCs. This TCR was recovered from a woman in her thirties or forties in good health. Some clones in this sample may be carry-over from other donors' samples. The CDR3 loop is CASSSGLAENTGELFF. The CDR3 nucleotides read TGTGCCAGCAGCTCGGGACTAGCCGAAAACACCGGGGAGCTGTTTTTT.